The present entry profiles one TCR beta chain with its context. Its specificity is unknown. Alongside a J-beta primer mix, a sample-barcoded 5' primer served in a second PCR lasting about 7 to 11 cycles. TCRdb independently ran MiXCR on the 5' RACE reads; one entry per CDR3 protein. This sample carries approximately 780,000 distinct CDR3 sequences, roughly 24% of them seen once, and the ten largest clones take around 3%. This sample is part of a study of blood T cells in healthy people across ages. Whole-study findings and limits: Roughly linearly, TCR beta diversity per million T cells fell as age increased.

CDR3 length: 13 residues. Trimming cost V 3 bases and J 6 bases, with 11 bases left between them. The same sample was also studied in work on T cells of mothers and their children. That source reports: A primer called M1S, used in the second PCR, added sample barcodes and 2-4 random nucleotides.

The sequenced material came from blood. This receptor was obtained from a boy aged 10-17 years in good health. V gene TRBV12-3 or TRBV12-4 combines with J gene TRBJ1-2, with D unclear. CDR3 nucleotide sequence: TGTGCCAGCAGTTTCGCGGGAGCGGATGGCTACACCTTC. This codes for CASSFAGADGYTF.